Described below is a single T cell receptor (beta chain) sequence and its context. Its target antigen remains unknown. Within one base of it there is no much larger clone, and no base qualities were kept. The instrument was an Illumina NovaSeq 6000. TCR cDNA was synthesized by 5'RACE template switching, through which a universal primer site and unique molecular identifiers were introduced. cDNA synthesis was primed from both the TCR alpha and TCR beta constant segments. Libraries were amplified in two PCR steps, with sample barcodes and sequencing adapters added in the second step. Sequencing of libraries was done on Illumina HiSeq 2500 (2x100 bp) or NovaSeq (2x150 bp). The paper's processing steps were these. MIGEC handled demultiplexing of reads and collapsing into UMI consensus sequences, while MiXCR performed V(D)J alignment. Using edgeR on replicate PBMC samples, clonotypes were called vaccine-responding if FDR was below 0.01 and the log2 fold change was above 5 up to day 15. CD4 or CD8 identity was assigned to each bulk clonotype according to whether the clonotype was present at higher abundance in the sequenced CD4 repertoire or the sequenced CD8 repertoire. TCRdb trimmed public reads at Q25 via fastp, called clones via MiXCR and kept in-frame beta chains. Every distinct CDR3 protein forms one entry, paired with its most common genes and DNA. These V and J calls derive from TCRdb rather than the authors' analysis. Counted in this sample were about 340,000 distinct CDR3 sequences; approximately 12% of them appeared once. The leading ten clones occupy 3% to 4% of the sample.

This sample stems from a study of T cells after yellow fever vaccination (dated by TCRdb to the late 2010s). Background for the entire study: The SMART-Seq v4 Ultra Low Input RNA kit was used to prepare libraries from fractions with low cell numbers. Blood was drawn at multiple timepoints before and after primary and secondary immunization, with bulk PBMC replicates and cell subsets isolated. To follow T-cell clones before and after primary and booster YFV17D yellow fever vaccination, bulk TCR alpha and beta repertoires were sequenced over time. Two healthy male donors, one aged 18 to 29 and one aged 30 to 40 years, made up the cohort.

Findings and caveats that apply to the study as a whole: After the booster, most of the clones that had expanded following primary vaccination were detected again (almost 98% of CD4 and roughly 88% of CD8), which suggests that memory was broadly maintained. FACS-sorted repertoires could contain abundant contaminating clonotypes from the bulk population, so computational filtering was required. Because the study included only two donors, the extent to which the findings can be generalized is limited. A small fraction of clonotypes showed up in both the CD4 and CD8 compartments, probably as a result of convergent recombination. The secondary T-cell response was weaker than the primary response but faster, peaking on day 5 instead of day 15.

Including cysteine and phenylalanine, the CDR3 has 13 amino acids. Left in the record is the CDR3 DNA by itself, 39 bases read in frame from the first base. Trimming takes 2 bases from V and 6 bases from J, and the germline ends sit 8 bases apart. Per the germline V gene, SGHRS is the CDR1 and YFSETQ is the CDR2. The treatment or condition label for this specimen denotes: live attenuated yellow fever vaccine strain. A standard Ficoll-Paque protocol was used to isolate PBMCs from peripheral blood. Dynabeads CD4 and CD8 positive selection kits were used to isolate the CD4 and CD8 T-cell fractions. TriZol was used to extract RNA from bulk PBMCs, from CD4 and CD8 fractions, and from dextramer-positive and dextramer-negative fractions.

This sequence uses TRBV5-1 and TRBJ2-2; the D gene lacks a confident call. The material was CD4+ T cells sorted from PBMCs, obtained 15 days after the yellow fever booster vaccination. This TCR was recovered from a young man who received the YFV17D yellow fever vaccine. The CDR3 amino acid sequence is: CASSLPFAGELFF. Here is the DNA: TGCGCCAGCAGCTTACCGTTTGCCGGGGAGCTGTTTTTT.